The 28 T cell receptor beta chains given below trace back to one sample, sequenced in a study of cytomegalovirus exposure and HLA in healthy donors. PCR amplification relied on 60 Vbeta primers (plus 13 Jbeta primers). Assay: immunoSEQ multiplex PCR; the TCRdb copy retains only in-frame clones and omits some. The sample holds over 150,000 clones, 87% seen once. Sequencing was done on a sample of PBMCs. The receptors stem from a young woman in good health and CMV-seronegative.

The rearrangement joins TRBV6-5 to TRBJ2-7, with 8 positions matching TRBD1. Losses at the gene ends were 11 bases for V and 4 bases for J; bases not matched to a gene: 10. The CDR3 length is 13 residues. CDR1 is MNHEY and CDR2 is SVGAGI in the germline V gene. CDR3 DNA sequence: TGTGCCGTTACCGGGACAGGACCTTACGAGCAGTACTTC. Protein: CAVTGTGPYEQYF.

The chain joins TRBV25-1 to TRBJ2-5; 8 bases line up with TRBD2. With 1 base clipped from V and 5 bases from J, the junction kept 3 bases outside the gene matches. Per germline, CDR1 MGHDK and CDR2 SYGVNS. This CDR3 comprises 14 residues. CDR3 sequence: CASSESGGLETQYF. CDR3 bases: TGTGCCAGCAGTGAATCGGGGGGGTTGGAGACCCAGTACTTC. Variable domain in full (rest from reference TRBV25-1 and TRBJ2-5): EADIYQTPRYLVIGTGKKITLECSQTMGHDKMYWYQQDPGMELHLIHYSYGVNSTEKGDLSSESTVSRIRTEHFPLTLESARPSHTSQYLCASSESGGLETQYFGPGTRLLVL.

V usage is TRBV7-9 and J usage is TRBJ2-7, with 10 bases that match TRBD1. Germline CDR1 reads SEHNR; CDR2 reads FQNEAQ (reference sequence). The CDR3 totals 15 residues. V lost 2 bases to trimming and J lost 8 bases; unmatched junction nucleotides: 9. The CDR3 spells CASSLLGTGEYKQYF. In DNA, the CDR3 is TGTGCCAGCAGCTTACTCGGGACAGGGGAGTACAAGCAGTACTTC.

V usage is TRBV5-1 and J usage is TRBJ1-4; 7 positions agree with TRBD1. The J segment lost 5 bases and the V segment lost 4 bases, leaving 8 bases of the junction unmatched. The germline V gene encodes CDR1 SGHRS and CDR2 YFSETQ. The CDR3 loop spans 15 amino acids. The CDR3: CASSRLGQMNEKLFF. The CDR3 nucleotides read TGCGCCAGCAGCAGACTGGGACAGATGAATGAAAAACTGTTTTTT.

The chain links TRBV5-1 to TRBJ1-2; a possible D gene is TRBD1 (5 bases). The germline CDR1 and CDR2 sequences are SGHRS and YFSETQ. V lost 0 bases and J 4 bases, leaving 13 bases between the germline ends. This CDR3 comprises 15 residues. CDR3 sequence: CASSLAGGSVYGYTF. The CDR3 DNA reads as TGCGCCAGCAGCTTGGCCGGGGGTTCCGTCTATGGCTACACCTTC. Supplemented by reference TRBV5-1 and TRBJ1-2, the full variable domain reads KAGVTQTPRYLIKTRGQQVTLSCSPISGHRSVSWYQQTPGQGLQFLFEYFSETQRNKGNFPGRFSGRQFSNSRSEMNVSTLELGDSALYLCASSLAGGSVYGYTFGSGTRLTVV.

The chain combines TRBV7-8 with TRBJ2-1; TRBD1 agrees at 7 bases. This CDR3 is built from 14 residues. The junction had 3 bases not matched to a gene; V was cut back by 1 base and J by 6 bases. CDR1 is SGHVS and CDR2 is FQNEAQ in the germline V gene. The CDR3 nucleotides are TGTGCCAGCAGCTTAGGGGCAGGGGGCAATGAGCAGTTCTTC. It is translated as CASSLGAGGNEQFF.

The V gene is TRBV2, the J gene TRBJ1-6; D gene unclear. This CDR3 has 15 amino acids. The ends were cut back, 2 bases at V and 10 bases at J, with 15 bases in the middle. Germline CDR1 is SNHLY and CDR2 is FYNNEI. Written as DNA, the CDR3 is TGTGCCAGCAGTGAACTGACGAGCGGCGGGTCACCCCTCCACTTT. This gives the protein CASSELTSGGSPLHF.

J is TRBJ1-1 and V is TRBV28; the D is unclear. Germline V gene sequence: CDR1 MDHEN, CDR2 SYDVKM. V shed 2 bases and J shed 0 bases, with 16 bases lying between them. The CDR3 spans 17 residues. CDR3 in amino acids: CASSLIERGWVNTEAFF. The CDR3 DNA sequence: TGTGCCAGCAGTTTAATTGAACGCGGGTGGGTGAACACTGAAGCTTTCTTT.

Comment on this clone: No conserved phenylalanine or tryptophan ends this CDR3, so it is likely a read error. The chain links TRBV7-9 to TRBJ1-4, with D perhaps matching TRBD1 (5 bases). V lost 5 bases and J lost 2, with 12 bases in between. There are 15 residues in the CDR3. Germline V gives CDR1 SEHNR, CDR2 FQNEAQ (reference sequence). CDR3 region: CASSEGTFTNEKLFV. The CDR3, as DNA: TGTGCCAGCAGCGAAGGGACTTTCACTAATGAAAAACTGTTTGTT.

CDR3 region: CASSFWSSGSSYEQYF. The DNA for the CDR3 is TGTGCCAGCAGTTTCTGGTCTAGCGGTAGCTCCTACGAGCAGTACTTC. The rearrangement uses TRBV28 and TRBJ2-7, with TRBD2 matching over 7 bases. Germline CDR1 and CDR2: MDHEN and SYDVKM. The CDR3 runs to 16 residues. V dropped 3 bases and J dropped 0; count of bases not matched to a gene: 8.

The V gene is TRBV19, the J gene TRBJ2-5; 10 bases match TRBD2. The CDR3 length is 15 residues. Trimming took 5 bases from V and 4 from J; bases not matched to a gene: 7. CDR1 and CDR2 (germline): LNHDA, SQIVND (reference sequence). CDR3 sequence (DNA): TGTGCCAGTAGTCTTAGCGGGAGGCGGGGAGAGACCCAGTACTTC. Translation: CASSLSGRRGETQYF. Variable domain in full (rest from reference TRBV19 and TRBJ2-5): DGGITQSPKYLFRKEGQNVTLSCEQNLNHDAMYWYRQDPGQGLRLIYYSQIVNDFQKGDIAEGYSVSREKKESFPLTVTSAQKNPTAFYLCASSLSGRRGETQYFGPGTRLLVL.

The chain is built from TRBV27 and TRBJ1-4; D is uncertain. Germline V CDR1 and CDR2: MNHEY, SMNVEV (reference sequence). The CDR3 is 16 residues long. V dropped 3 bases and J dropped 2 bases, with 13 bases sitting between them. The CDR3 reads CASSFRGVWTNEKLFF. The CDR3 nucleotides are TGTGCCAGCAGTTTTCGGGGAGTATGGACTAATGAAAAACTGTTTTTT.

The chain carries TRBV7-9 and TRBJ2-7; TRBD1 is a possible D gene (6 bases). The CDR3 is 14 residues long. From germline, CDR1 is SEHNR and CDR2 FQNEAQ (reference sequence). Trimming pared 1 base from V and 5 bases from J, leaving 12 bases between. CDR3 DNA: TGTGCCAGCAGCTTAGGGCAGGGGATCGACGAGCAGTACTTC. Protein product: CASSLGQGIDEQYF.

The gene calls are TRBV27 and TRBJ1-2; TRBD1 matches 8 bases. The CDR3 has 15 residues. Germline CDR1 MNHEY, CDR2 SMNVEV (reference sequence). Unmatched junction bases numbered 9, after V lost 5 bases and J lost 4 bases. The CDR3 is CASSRTGRGRYGYTF. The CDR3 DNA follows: TGTGCCAGCAGTCGGACAGGGCGCGGCCGCTATGGCTACACCTTC.

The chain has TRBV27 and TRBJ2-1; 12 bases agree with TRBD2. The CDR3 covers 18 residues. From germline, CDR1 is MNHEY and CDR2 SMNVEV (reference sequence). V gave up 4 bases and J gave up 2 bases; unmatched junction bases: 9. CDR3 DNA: TGTGCCAGCAGTTCCCTGACTAGCGGGAGAGCCACCTACAATGAGCAGTTCTTC. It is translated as CASSSLTSGRATYNEQFF.

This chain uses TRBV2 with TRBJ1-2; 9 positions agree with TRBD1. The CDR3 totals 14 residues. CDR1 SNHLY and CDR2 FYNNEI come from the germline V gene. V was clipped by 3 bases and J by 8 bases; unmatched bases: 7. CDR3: CASSERTGAGGYTF. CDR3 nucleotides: TGTGCCAGCAGTGAGAGGACAGGGGCGGGAGGCTACACCTTC.

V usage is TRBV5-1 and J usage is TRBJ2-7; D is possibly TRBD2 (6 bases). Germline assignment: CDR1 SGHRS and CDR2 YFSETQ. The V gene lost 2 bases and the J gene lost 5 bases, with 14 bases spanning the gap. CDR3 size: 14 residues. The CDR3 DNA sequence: TGCGCCAGCAGCTTCATTGGTTCGGGGGACGAGCAGTACTTC. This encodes CASSFIGSGDEQYF. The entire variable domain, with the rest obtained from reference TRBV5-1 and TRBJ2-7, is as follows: KAGVTQTPRYLIKTRGQQVTLSCSPISGHRSVSWYQQTPGQGLQFLFEYFSETQRNKGNFPGRFSGRQFSNSRSEMNVSTLELGDSALYLCASSFIGSGDEQYFGPGTRLTVT.

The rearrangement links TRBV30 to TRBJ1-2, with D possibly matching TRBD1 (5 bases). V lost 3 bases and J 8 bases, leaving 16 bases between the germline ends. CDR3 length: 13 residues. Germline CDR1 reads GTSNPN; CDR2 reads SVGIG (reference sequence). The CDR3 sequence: CAWRTGTNVGYTF. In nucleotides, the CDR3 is TGTGCCTGGAGAACCGGGACTAACGTAGGCTACACCTTC.

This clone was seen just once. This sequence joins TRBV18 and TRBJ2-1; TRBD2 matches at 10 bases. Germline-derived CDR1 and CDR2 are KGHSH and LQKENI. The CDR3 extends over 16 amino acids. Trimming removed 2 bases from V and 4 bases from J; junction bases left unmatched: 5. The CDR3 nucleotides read TGTGCCAGCTCACCATTATCTAGCGGGGGTTACAATGAGCAGTTCTTC. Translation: CASSPLSSGGYNEQFF.

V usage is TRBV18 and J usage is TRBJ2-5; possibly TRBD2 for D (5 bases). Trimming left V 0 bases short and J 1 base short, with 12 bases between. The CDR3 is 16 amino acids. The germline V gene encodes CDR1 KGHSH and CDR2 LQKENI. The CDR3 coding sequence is TGTGCCAGCTCACCACCCTCCGGGAACCGCCAAGAGACCCAGTACTTC. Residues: CASSPPSGNRQETQYF.

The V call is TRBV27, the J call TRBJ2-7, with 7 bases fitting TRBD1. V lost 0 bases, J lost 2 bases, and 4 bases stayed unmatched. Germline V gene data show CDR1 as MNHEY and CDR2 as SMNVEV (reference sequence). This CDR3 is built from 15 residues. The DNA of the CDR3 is TGTGCCAGCAGTTTATCCCGGGACAGCACCTACGAGCAGTACTTC. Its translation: CASSLSRDSTYEQYF.

The CDR3 loop is CSVGIFGQGTSGANVLTF. The CDR3 nucleotides are TGCAGCGTTGGGATTTTTGGACAGGGAACATCTGGGGCCAACGTCCTGACTTTC. The gene calls are TRBV29-1 and TRBJ2-6; the match to TRBD1 covers 8 bases. The J segment lost 1 base and the V segment lost 4 bases, leaving 12 bases of the junction unmatched. CDR3 length equals 18 residues. CDR1 is SQVTM and CDR2 is ANQGSEA in the germline V gene. The full variable domain, rest sourced from reference TRBV29-1 and TRBJ2-6, is SAVISQKPSRDICQRGTSLTIQCQVDSQVTMMFWYRQQPGQSLTLIATANQGSEATYESGFVIDKFPISRPNLTFSTLTVSNMSPEDSSIYLCSVGIFGQGTSGANVLTFGAGSRLTVL.

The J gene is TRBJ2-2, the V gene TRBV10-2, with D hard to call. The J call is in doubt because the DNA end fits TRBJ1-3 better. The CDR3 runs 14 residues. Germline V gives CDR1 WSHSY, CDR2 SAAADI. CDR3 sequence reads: CASSENLEGNTIYF. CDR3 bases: TGCGCCAGCAGTGAGAACCTCGAGGGAAACACCATATATTTT.

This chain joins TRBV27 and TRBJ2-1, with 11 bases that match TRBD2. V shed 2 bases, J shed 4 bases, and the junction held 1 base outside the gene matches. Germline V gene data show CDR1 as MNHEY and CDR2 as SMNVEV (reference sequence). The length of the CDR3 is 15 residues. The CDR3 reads CASSLIAGGYNEQFF. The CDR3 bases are TGTGCCAGCAGTTTAATAGCGGGGGGGTACAATGAGCAGTTCTTC.

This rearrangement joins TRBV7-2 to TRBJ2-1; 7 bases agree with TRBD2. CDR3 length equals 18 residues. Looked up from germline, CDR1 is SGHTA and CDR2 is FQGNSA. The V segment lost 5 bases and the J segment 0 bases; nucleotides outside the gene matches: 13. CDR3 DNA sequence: TGTGCCAGCAGCATAGGACCGGGACTAACGGGCTCCTACAATGAGCAGTTCTTC. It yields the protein CASSIGPGLTGSYNEQFF.

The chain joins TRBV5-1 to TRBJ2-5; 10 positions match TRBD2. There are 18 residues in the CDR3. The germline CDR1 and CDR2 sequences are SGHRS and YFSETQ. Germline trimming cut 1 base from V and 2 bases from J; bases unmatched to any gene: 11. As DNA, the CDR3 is TGCGCCAGCAGCTTGTCACTAGCGGGAACCGGGGTACAAGAGACCCAGTACTTC. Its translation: CASSLSLAGTGVQETQYF.

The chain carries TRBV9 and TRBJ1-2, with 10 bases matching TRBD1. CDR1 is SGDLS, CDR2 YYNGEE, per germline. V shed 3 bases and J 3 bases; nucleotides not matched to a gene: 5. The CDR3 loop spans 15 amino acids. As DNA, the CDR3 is TGTGCCAGCAGCGCGACAGGGGGCGGGTACTATGGCTACACCTTC. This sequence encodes CASSATGGGYYGYTF.

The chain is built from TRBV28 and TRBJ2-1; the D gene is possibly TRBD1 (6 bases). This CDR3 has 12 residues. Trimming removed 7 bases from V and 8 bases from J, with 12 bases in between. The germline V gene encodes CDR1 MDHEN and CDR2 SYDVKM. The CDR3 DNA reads TGTGCCAGCACTCGACAGGCGTATGAGCAGTTCTTC. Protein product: CASTRQAYEQFF.